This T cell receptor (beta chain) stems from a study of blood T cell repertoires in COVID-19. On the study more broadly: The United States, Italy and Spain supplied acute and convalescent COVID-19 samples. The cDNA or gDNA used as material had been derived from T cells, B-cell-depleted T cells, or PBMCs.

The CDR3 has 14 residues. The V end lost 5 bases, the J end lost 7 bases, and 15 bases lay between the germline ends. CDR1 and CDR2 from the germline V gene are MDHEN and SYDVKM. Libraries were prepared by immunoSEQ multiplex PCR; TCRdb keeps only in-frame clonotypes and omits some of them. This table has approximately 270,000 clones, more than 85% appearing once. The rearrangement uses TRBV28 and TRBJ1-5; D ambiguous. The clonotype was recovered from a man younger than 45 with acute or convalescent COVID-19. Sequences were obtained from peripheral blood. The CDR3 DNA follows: TGTGCCAGCAGTACCGCCGCTCGAGTCCAGCCCCAGCATTTT. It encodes CASSTAARVQPQHF.